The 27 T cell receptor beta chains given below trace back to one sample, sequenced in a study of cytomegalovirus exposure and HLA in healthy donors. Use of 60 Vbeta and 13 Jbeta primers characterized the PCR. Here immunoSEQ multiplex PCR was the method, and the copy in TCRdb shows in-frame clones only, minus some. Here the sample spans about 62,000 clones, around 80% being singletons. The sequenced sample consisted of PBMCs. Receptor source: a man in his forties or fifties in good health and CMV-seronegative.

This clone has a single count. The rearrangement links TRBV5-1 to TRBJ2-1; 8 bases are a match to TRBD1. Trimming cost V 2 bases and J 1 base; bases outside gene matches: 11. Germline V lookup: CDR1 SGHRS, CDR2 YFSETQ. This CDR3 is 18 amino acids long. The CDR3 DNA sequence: TGCGCCAGCAGCTTTCCGACAGGGGCCTCATGGTCCTACAATGAGCAGTTCTTC. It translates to CASSFPTGASWSYNEQFF.

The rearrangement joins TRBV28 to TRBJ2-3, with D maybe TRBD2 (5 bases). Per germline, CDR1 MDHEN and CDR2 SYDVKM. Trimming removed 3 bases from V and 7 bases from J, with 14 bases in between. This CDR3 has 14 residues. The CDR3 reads CASSFGLPSHTQYF. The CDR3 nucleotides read TGTGCCAGCAGTTTCGGACTTCCCTCGCATACGCAGTATTTT.

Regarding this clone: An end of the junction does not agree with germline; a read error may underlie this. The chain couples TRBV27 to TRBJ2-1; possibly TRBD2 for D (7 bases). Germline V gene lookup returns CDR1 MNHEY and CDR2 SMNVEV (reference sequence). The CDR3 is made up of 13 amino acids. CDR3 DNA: TGTGCCAGCAGTTTCTGGGGGGGCAATGGGCAGTTCTTC. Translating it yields CASSFWGGNGQFF.

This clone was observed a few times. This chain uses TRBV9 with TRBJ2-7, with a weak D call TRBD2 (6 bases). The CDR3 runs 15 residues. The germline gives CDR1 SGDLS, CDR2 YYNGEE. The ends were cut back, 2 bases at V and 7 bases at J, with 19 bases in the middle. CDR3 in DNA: TGTGCCAGCAGCGTCGGCGGGACCGCCTTCTGGGAGCAGTACTTC. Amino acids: CASSVGGTAFWEQYF.

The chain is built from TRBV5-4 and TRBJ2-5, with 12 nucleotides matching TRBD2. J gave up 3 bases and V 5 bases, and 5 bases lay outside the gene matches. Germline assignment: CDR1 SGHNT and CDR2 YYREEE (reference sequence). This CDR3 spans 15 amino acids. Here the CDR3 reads CASSGGLAGKETQYF. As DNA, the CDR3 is TGTGCCAGCAGTGGCGGACTAGCGGGGAAAGAGACCCAGTACTTC. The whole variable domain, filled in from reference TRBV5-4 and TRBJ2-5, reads ETGVTQSPTHLIKTRGQQVTLRCSSQSGHNTVSWYQQALGQGPQFIFQYYREEENGRGNFPPRFSGLQFPNYSSELNVNALELDDSALYLCASSGGLAGKETQYFGPGTRLLVL.

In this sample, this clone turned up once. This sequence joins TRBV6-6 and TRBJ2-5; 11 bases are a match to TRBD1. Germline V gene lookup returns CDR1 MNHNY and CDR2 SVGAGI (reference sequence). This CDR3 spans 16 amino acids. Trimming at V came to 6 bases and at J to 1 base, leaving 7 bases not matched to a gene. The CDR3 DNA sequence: TGTGCCAGCAGCCAAACCGGGACAGGGGGCCAAGAGACCCAGTACTTC. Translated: CASSQTGTGGQETQYF.

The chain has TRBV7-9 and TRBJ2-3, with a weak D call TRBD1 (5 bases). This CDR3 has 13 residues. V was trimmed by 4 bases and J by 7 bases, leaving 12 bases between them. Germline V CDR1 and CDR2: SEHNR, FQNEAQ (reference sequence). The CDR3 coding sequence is TGTGCCAGCAGCTCACCAGGGTCGTATACGCAGTATTTT. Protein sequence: CASSSPGSYTQYF.

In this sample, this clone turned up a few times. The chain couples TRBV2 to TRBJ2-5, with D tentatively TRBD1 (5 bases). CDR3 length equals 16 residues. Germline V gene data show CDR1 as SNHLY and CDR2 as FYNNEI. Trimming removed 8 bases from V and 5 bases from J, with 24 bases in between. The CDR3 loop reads CASATPRHQTEETQYF. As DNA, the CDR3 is TGTGCCAGCGCCACACCCCGACATCAGACAGAGGAGACCCAGTACTTC.

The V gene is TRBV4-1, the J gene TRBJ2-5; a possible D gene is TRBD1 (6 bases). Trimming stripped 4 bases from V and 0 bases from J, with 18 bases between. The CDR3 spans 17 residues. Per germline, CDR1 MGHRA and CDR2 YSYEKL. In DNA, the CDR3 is TGCGCCAGCAGCCCAGGGGTTAAAGGGACCGACCAAGAGACCCAGTACTTC. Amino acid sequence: CASSPGVKGTDQETQYF.

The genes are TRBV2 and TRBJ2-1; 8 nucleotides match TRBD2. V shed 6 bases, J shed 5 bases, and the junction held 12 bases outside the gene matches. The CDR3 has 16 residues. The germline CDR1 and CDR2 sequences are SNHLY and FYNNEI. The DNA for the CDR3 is TGTGCCAGCAGCTTCGGGGGGGGGCAGGAGGACAATGAGCAGTTCTTC. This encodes CASSFGGGQEDNEQFF.

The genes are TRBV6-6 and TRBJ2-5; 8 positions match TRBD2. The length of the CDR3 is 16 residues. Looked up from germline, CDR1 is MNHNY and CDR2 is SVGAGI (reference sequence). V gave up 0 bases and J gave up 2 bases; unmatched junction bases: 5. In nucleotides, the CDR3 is TGTGCCAGCAGTTACTCGACGGGGGGGTATCAAGAGACCCAGTACTTC. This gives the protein CASSYSTGGYQETQYF.

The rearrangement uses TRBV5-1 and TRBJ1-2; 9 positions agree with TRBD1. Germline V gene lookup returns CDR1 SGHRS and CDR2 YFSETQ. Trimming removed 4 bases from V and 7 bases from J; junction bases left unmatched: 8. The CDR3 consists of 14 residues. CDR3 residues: CASSPGQGPGGYTF. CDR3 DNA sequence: TGCGCCAGCAGCCCTGGACAGGGGCCGGGTGGCTACACCTTC.

CDR3 DNA: TGTGCCAGCAGCTTAGCGCTAAGGGGGTCTGTCAGTCTTGAAAAACTGTTTTTT. This codes for CASSLALRGSVSLEKLFF. This chain connects TRBV7-9 to TRBJ1-4, with D possibly TRBD1 on 6 matching bases. CDR3 length: 18 amino acids. The germline CDR1 and CDR2 sequences are SEHNR and FQNEAQ (reference sequence). The ends were cut back, 0 bases at V and 7 bases at J, with 21 bases in the middle.

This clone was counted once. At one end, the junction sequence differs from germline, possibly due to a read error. CDR3 DNA: TGTTCCAGCAGCTTACCAAGAAGACAGGCGAGCAATCAGCCCCAGCATTTT. Amino acid sequence: CSSSLPRRQASNQPQHF. V gene TRBV7-9 combines with J gene TRBJ1-5; tentative D call: TRBD1 (6 bases). The CDR3 contains 17 residues. Per germline, CDR1 SEHNR and CDR2 FQNEAQ (reference sequence). The whole variable domain, filled in from reference TRBV7-9 and TRBJ1-5, reads DTGVSQNPRHKITKRGQNVTFRCDPISEHNRLYWYRQTLGQGPEFLTYFQNEAQLEKSRLLSDRFSAERPKGSFSTLEIQRTEQGDSAMYLCSSSLPRRQASNQPQHFGDGTRLSIL.

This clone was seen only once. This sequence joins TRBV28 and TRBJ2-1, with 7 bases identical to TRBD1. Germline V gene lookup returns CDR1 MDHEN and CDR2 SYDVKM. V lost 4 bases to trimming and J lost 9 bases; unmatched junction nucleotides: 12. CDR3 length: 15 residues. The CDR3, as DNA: TGTGCCAGCAGTTACGACAGGGCAGCACAGGGTGAGCAGTTCTTC. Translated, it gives CASSYDRAAQGEQFF.

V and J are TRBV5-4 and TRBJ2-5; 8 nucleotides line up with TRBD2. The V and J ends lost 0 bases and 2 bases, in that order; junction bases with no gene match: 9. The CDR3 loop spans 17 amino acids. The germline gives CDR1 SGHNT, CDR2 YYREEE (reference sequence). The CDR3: CASSLAGGGGGQETQYF. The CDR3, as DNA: TGTGCCAGCAGCTTGGCCGGGGGGGGAGGGGGACAAGAGACCCAGTACTTC.

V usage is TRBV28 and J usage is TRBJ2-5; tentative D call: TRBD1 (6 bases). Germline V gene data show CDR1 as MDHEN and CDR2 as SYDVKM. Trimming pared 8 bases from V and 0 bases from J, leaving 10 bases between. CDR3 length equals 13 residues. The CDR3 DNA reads TGTGCCAGCGGGGACAACAACCAAGAGACCCAGTACTTC. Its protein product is CASGDNNQETQYF.

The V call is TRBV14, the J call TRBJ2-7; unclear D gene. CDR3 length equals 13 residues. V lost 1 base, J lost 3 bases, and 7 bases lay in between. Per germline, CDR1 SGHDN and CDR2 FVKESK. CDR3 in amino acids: CASSQGLVYEQYF. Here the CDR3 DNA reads TGTGCCAGCAGCCAAGGGCTAGTCTACGAGCAGTACTTC.

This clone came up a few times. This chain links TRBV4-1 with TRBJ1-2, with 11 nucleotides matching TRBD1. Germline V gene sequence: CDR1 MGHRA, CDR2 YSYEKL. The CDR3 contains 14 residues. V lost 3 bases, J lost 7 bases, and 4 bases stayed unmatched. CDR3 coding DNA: TGCGCCAGCAGCCATCCTGGGACAGGGGGTGGCTACACCTTC. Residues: CASSHPGTGGGYTF.

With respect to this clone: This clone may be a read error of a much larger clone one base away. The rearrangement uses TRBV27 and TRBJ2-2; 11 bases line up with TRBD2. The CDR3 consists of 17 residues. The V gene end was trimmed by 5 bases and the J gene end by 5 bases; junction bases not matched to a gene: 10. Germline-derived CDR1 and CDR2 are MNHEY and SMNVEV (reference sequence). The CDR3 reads CASSPPWASGRTGELFF. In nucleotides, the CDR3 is TGTGCCAGCAGTCCCCCCTGGGCTAGCGGGAGGACCGGGGAGCTGTTTTTT.

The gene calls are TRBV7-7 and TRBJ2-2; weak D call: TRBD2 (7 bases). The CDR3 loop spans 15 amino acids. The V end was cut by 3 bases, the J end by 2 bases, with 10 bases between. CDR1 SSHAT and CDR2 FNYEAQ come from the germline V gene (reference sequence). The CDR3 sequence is CASSFRGANTGELFF. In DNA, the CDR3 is TGTGCCAGCAGCTTTCGGGGGGCTAACACCGGGGAGCTGTTTTTT. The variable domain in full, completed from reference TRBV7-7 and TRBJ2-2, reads GAGVSQSPRYKVTKRGQDVTLRCDPISSHATLYWYQQALGQGPEFLTYFNYEAQPDKSGLPSDRFSAERPEGSISTLTIQRTEQRDSAMYRCASSFRGANTGELFFGEGSRLTVL.

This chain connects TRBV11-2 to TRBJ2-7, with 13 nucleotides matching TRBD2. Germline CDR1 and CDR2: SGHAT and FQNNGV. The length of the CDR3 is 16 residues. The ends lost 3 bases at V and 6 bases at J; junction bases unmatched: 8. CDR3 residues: CASSFGLAGAAFEQYF. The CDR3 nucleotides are TGTGCCAGCAGCTTTGGACTAGCGGGAGCTGCGTTCGAGCAGTACTTC.

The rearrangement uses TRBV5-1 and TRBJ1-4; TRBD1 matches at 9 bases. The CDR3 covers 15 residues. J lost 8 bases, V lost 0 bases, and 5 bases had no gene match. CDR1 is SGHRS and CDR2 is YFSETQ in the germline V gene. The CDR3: CASSLGGQGYEKLFF. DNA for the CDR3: TGCGCCAGCAGCTTGGGAGGACAGGGGTACGAAAAACTGTTTTTT.

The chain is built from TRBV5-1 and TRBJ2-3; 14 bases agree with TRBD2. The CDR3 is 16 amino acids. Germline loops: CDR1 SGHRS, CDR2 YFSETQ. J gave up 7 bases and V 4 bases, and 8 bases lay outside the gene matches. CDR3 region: CASSPERLAGGHTQYF. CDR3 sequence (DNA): TGCGCCAGCAGCCCCGAGCGACTAGCGGGGGGGCATACGCAGTATTTT.

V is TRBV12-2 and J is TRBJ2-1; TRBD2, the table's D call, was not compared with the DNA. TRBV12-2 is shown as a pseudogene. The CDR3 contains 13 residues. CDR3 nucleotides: TGTGCAAGGGTGGTTCCACCTGATAGTGAGCAGTTCTTC. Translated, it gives CARVVPPDSEQFF.

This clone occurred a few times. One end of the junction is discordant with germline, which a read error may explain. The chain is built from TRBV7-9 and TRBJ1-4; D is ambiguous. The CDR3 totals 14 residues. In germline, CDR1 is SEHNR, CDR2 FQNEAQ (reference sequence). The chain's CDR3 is CSSSLAREGEKLFF. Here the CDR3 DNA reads TGTTCCAGCAGCTTAGCGAGGGAAGGAGAAAAACTGTTTTTT. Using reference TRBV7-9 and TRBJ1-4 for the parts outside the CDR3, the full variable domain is DTGVSQNPRHKITKRGQNVTFRCDPISEHNRLYWYRQTLGQGPEFLTYFQNEAQLEKSRLLSDRFSAERPKGSFSTLEIQRTEQGDSAMYLCSSSLAREGEKLFFGSGTQLSVL.

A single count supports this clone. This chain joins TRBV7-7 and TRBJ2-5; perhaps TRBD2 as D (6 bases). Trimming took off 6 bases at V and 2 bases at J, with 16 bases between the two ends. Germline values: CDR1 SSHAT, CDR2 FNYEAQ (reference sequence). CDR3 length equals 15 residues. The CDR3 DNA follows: TGTGCCAGCAGTTTGGAGGGTAGAGGGCAAGAGACCCAGTACTTC. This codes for CASSLEGRGQETQYF.